The next 3 T cell receptor beta chains were all read from a single sample in a study of T cell repertoires in cytomegalovirus infection. In TCRdb, the reads were re-called with MiXCR into one record per CDR3 protein. Here the sample spans hundreds of thousands of distinct CDR3 sequences, roughly 15% being singletons. Sequences were obtained from PBMCs. The receptors come from a human donor in good health (CMV status not recorded). Some clones in this sample may be carry-over from other donors' samples.

This clonotype was counted a few times. The chain couples TRBV10-3 to TRBJ2-7; D may be TRBD1 (6 bases). There are 19 residues in the CDR3. V was cut by 10 bases and J by 0 bases, with 31 bases left in between. Germline V gene lookup returns CDR1 ENHRY and CDR2 SYGVKD. The DNA for the CDR3 is TGTGCCAGTACAGGGAAACCCGGCAAAGGGGCCCCCAGCTCCTACGAGCAGTACTTC. Translating it yields CASTGKPGKGAPSSYEQYF.

This clonotype was seen only a few times. This chain joins TRBV20-1 and TRBJ1-1; possibly TRBD1 for D (5 bases). Trimming shortened V by 1 base and J by 6 bases, and 15 bases separated the two germline ends. The V gene's germline CDR1 is DFQATT and CDR2 SNEGSKA (reference sequence). The CDR3 covers 14 residues. The DNA for the CDR3 is TGCAGTGCTAGAGTTGCGTACAGGATGGCTGAAGCTTTCTTT. It codes for CSARVAYRMAEAFF.

This clonotype came up a few times. V gene TRBV15 combines with J gene TRBJ2-2; D is unclear. Trimming cost V 0 bases and J 4 bases, with 3 bases left between them. Germline V CDR1 and CDR2: LNHNV, YYDKDF (reference sequence). The CDR3 is 13 residues long. This chain's CDR3 is CATSRDPTGELFF. CDR3 coding DNA: TGTGCCACCAGCAGAGATCCCACCGGGGAGCTGTTTTTT.